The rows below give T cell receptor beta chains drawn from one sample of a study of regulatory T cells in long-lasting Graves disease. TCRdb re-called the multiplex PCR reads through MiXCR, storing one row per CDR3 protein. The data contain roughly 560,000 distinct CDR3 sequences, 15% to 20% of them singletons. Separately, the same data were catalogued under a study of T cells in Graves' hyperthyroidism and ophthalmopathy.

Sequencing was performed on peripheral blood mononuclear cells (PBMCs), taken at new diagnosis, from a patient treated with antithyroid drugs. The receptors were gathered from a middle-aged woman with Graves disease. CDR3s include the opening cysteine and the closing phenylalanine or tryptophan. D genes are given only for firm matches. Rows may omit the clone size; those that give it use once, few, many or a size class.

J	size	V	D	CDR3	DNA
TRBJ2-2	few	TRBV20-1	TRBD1	CSASDRGVTGELFF	TGCAGTGCTTCTGACAGGGGAGTCACCGGGGAGCTGTTTTTT
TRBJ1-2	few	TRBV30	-	CAVHRFNGYTF	TGTGCTGTCCACAGGTTCAATGGCTACACCTTC
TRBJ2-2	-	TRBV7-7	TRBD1	CASSPRDRGGTGELFF	TGTGCTAGCAGCCCCCGGGACAGGGGCGGAACCGGGGAGCTGTTTTTT
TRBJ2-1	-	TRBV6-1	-	CASGPPMHSYNEQFF	TGTGCCAGCGGACCCCCGATGCACTCCTACAATGAGCAGTTCTTC
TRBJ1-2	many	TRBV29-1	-	CSVEDLSAGYGYTF	TGCAGCGTTGAAGATCTTTCGGCAGGGTATGGCTACACCTTC
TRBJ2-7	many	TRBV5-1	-	CASSSNGAYEQYF	TGCGCCAGCAGCTCCAATGGCGCCTACGAGCAGTACTTC
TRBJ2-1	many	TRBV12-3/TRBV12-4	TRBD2	CASSPGLAGSYNEQFF	TGTGCCAGCAGCCCGGGACTAGCGGGGAGCTACAATGAGCAGTTCTTC
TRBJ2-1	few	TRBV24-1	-	CATSSTSSDEQFF	TGTGCCACCAGCTCAACAAGTTCCGATGAGCAGTTCTTC
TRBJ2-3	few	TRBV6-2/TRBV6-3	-	CASLEGIGTDTQYF	TGTGCCAGCTTGGAGGGGATAGGGACAGATACGCAGTATTTT
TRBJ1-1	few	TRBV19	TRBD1	CASSITQGAWTEAFF	TGTGCCAGTAGTATAACACAGGGGGCTTGGACTGAAGCTTTCTTT
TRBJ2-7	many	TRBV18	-	CASSDDRNYEQYF	TGTGCCAGCTCCGATGACAGAAACTACGAGCAGTACTTC
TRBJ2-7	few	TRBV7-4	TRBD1	CASSLETGSKYEQYF	TGTGCCAGCAGCTTAGAGACAGGGTCTAAGTACGAGCAGTACTTC
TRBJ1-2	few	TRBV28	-	CASSFPYGYTF	TGTGCCAGCAGTTTCCCCTATGGCTACACCTTC
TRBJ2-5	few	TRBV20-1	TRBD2	CSARDLRRGRETQYF	TGCAGTGCTAGAGATTTGAGGCGGGGGAGGGAGACCCAGTACTTC
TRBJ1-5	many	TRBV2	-	CASSRADLGPQHF	TGTGCCAGCAGTAGGGCCGACCTAGGGCCCCAGCATTTT
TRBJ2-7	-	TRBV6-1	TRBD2	CASSLLAGPSSYEQYF	TGTGCCAGCAGTCTACTAGCGGGTCCGAGCTCCTACGAGCAGTACTTC
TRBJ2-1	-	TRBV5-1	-	CASSHDRLYNNEQFF	TGTGCCAGCAGCCATGACAGACTCTATAACAATGAGCAGTTCTTC
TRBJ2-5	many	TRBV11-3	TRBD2	CASSFPGLGTQETQYF	TGTGCCAGCAGCTTCCCGGGACTAGGGACTCAAGAGACCCAGTACTTC
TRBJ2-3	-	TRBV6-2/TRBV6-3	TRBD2	CASSGRGVLVIYTDTQYF	TGTGCCAGCAGTGGACGGGGGGTCCTTGTTATTTACACAGATACGCAGTATTTT
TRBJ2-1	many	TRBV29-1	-	CSVLGGETYNEQFF	TGCAGCGTTCTCGGTGGAGAGACCTACAATGAGCAGTTCTTC
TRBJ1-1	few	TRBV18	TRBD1	CASSPLLDRGLTEAFF	TGTGCCAGCTCACCCCTTCTTGACAGGGGGCTCACTGAAGCTTTCTTT
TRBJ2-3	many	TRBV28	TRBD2	CASSLRLARDTQYF	TGTGCCAGCAGTCTCCGACTAGCAAGAGATACGCAGTATTTT
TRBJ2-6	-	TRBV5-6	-	CASRSGANVLTF	TGTGCCAGTCGCTCTGGGGCCAACGTCCTGACTTTC
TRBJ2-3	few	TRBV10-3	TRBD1	CAIGNSGQLSTDTQYF	TGTGCCATCGGGAATTCGGGACAGCTTAGCACAGATACGCAGTATTTT
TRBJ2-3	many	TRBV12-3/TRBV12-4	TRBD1	CASDFSGQGQYF	TGTGCCAGCGATTTCTCTGGACAGGGACAGTATTTT
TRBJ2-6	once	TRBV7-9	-	CASSVGGSGAGANVLTF	TGTGCCAGCAGCGTGGGGGGGTCAGGGGCCGGGGCCAACGTCCTGACTTTC
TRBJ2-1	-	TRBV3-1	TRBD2	CASSLTSGGMREQFF	TGTGCCAGCAGCCTAACTAGCGGGGGCATGCGGGAGCAGTTCTTC
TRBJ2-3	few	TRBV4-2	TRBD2	CASSPGTSGSDTQYF	TGTGCCAGCAGCCCTGGGACTAGCGGGAGTGATACGCAGTATTTT
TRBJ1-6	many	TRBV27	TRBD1	CASSPDRGRSPLHF	TGTGCCAGCAGTCCCGACAGGGGAAGATCACCCCTCCACTTT
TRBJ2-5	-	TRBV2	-	CASSETSEGAGETQYF	TGTGCCAGCAGTGAAACGTCGGAGGGGGCTGGGGAGACCCAGTACTTC
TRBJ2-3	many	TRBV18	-	CASSPTGTLSTDTQYF	TGTGCCAGCTCACCAACAGGGACCCTGAGCACAGATACGCAGTATTTT
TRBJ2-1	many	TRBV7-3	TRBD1	CASSSGQGAGEQFF	TGTGCCAGCAGCTCGGGACAGGGGGCGGGTGAGCAGTTCTTC
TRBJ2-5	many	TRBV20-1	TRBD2	CSASVAGEETQYF	TGCAGTGCTAGTGTAGCGGGGGAAGAGACCCAGTACTTC
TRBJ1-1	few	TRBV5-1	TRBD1	CASSLAPGTEMNTEAFF	TGCGCCAGCAGCTTGGCCCCCGGGACAGAAATGAACACTGAAGCTTTCTTT
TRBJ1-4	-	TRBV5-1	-	CASSIQGATNEKLFF	TGCGCCAGCAGTATTCAGGGCGCAACTAATGAAAAACTGTTTTTT
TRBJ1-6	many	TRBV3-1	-	CASSQDGDYNSPLHF	TGTGCCAGCAGCCAAGATGGGGATTATAATTCACCCCTCCACTTT
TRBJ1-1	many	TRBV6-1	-	CASIEGLNTEAFF	TGTGCCAGCATCGAGGGATTGAACACTGAAGCTTTCTTT
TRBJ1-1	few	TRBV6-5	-	CASSYSTVGLNTEAFF	TGTGCCAGCAGTTACTCGACGGTTGGACTGAACACTGAAGCTTTCTTT
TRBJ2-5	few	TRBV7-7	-	CASSLGTGPETQYF	TGTGCTAGCAGCCTCGGGACTGGGCCAGAGACCCAGTACTTC
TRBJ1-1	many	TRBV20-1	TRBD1	CSVGQGNAEAFF	TGCAGTGTTGGACAGGGGAACGCTGAAGCTTTCTTT